This TCR beta chain was identified during a study of beta chain features in type 1 diabetes. Background on the study: Patients did not differ from healthy donors in age, gender or cell yield.

Sequenced material consisted of expressed TCRB transcripts (all of the isolated RNA was reverse transcribed). Assay used: immunoSEQ multiplex PCR; TCRdb lists only in-frame clones, some missing. The repertoire holds hundreds of thousands of clones, with 11% to 15% as singletons. Each of the sorted populations had a purity greater than 98%. Points from the study as a whole: VDJ junctions from type 1 diabetes patients carried fewer insertions and larger deletions.

To note about this clone: No antigen is known for it.

The CDR3 runs to 12 residues. Germline CDR1 and CDR2: SGHDT and YYEEEE. Trimming stripped 4 bases from V and 4 bases from J, with 9 bases between. The sequencing input was central memory CD4+ T cells from blood. The V gene is TRBV5-6, the J gene TRBJ2-7; TRBD1 might be the D (5 bases). The sequence derives from a man younger than 45 in good health. DNA for the CDR3: TGTGCCAGCAGCAAGACAGTTTACGAGCAGTACGTC. Translation gives CASSKTVYEQYV.